This T cell receptor (beta chain) comes out of a study of OX40 agonist ivuxolimab in advanced cancers. Turning to the study itself: Dose-escalation patients suffered from hepatocellular carcinoma, melanoma, renal cell or head and neck cancer. Treatment received earlier with anti-PD-1, anti-PD-L1 or anti-CTLA-4 agents was allowed, and 40% had some.

A remark on this clone: What it binds is unknown.

Study results and limitations: There were also nonresponders showing low normalized T-cell clonal expansion.

Enrollment shut out patients with autoimmune disease history or systemic immunosuppression. Trimming took 9 bases from V and 4 from J; bases not matched to a gene: 4. This CDR3 contains 14 residues. Germline lookup yields CDR1 SGHVS and CDR2 FQNEAQ. Produced via immunoSEQ multiplex PCR; TCRdb's table is partial and in-frame only. The sample includes roughly 47,000 clones, around 92% of them seen just once. The TCR was taken from an adult with an advanced solid tumor such as melanoma, head and neck, liver or kidney cancer. V is TRBV7-8 and J is TRBJ2-1; TRBD2 aligns across 12 bases. The source was CD4+ or CD8+ T cells sorted from blood, collected in a trial of the OX40 agonist ivuxolimab. Written as DNA, the CDR3 is TGTGCCAGTGAGGGACTAGCGGGTTACAATGAGCAGTTCTTC. It codes for CASEGLAGYNEQFF.